The entry that follows covers one T cell receptor (beta chain) sequence. The antigen remains unidentified. Trimming cost V 5 bases and J 9 bases; bases outside gene matches: 9. From germline, CDR1 is SEHNR and CDR2 FQNEAQ (reference sequence). This CDR3 region has 13 residues. Sequencing was performed with immunoSEQ multiplex PCR; in TCRdb, only in-frame clones are kept and a portion is missing. The sample yields approximately 500,000 clones, less than 85% seen once. The data were obtained in a study of shared clonotypes between healthy human individuals. General study findings and limits: Donor clonotype sharing was expected to depend on sequencing depth. Limitation of the genetic and exposure-history diversity represented came from the few donors.

The sample taken for sequencing was PBMCs. The clonotype originates from a woman in her thirties or forties in good health. Some clones in this sample may be carry-over from other donors' samples. V gene TRBV7-9 combines with J gene TRBJ1-1; 7 bases fit TRBD1. The DNA for the CDR3 is TGTGCCAGCAGCCCTGACAGGGTGGATCAAGCTTTCTTT. It encodes CASSPDRVDQAFF.